These T cell receptor beta chains were read from a single sample in a study of Graves' ophthalmopathy and Graves' hyperthyroidism. TCRdb re-derived calls from the multiplex PCR reads in MiXCR, one entry per CDR3 protein. The profile shows some 170,000 distinct CDR3 sequences, about two fifths of them singletons. The source material was peripheral blood. The receptors stem from a man aged 30 to 39 with Graves' ophthalmopathy. The CDR3 runs from the conserved cysteine through the conserved F or W. The order of the fields is D gene, clone size, V gene, J gene, CDR3 protein, CDR3 DNA. The D gene is left open where the match is weak. Clone size is stated in some rows and not others, as once, few, many or a class when expanded.

d_call: TRBD2
clone_size: many
v_call: TRBV10-3
j_call: TRBJ2-7
cdr3_aa: CAISYGTSGEQYF
cdr3_nt: TGTGCCATCAGTTACGGGACTAGCGGCGAGCAGTACTTC

d_call: NA
clone_size: NA
v_call: TRBV7-8
j_call: TRBJ2-7
cdr3_aa: CASSLAEGAREQYF
cdr3_nt: TGTGCCAGCAGCTTAGCGGAGGGGGCCCGCGAGCAGTACTTC

d_call: TRBD1
clone_size: many
v_call: TRBV12-3/TRBV12-4
j_call: TRBJ1-3
cdr3_aa: CASSLWSGQGANTIYF
cdr3_nt: TGTGCCAGCAGTTTATGGTCGGGCCAGGGGGCGAACACCATATATTTT

d_call: TRBD2
clone_size: many
v_call: TRBV6-2/TRBV6-3
j_call: TRBJ2-5
cdr3_aa: CASGRTSGRAGETQYF
cdr3_nt: TGTGCCAGCGGACGGACTAGCGGGAGGGCCGGAGAGACCCAGTACTTC

d_call: TRBD1
clone_size: NA
v_call: TRBV12-3/TRBV12-4
j_call: TRBJ1-2
cdr3_aa: CASRSTTGGGYTF
cdr3_nt: TGTGCCAGCAGATCTACTACAGGGGGCGGCTACACCTTC

d_call: NA
clone_size: many
v_call: TRBV6-5
j_call: TRBJ2-7
cdr3_aa: CASSPRGGRSYEQYF
cdr3_nt: TGTGCCAGCAGTCCTCGAGGGGGACGGTCCTACGAGCAGTACTTC

d_call: TRBD2
clone_size: many
v_call: TRBV12-3/TRBV12-4
j_call: TRBJ2-7
cdr3_aa: CASRPAGAPSEQYF
cdr3_nt: TGTGCCAGCAGGCCAGCGGGAGCCCCGAGCGAGCAGTACTTC

d_call: NA
clone_size: once
v_call: TRBV30
j_call: TRBJ1-6
cdr3_aa: CAWSEGWNSPLHF
cdr3_nt: TGTGCCTGGTCTGAGGGGTGGAATTCACCCCTCCACTTT

d_call: TRBD1
clone_size: many
v_call: TRBV7-2
j_call: TRBJ1-2
cdr3_aa: CASSFLPGGDYGYTF
cdr3_nt: TGTGCCAGCAGCTTCTTACCAGGGGGCGACTATGGCTACACCTTC

d_call: TRBD2
clone_size: NA
v_call: TRBV5-4
j_call: TRBJ2-5
cdr3_aa: CASSLAVLSGKWDPHQETQYF
cdr3_nt: TGTGCCAGCAGCTTGGCGGTTTTGAGCGGGAAATGGGACCCCCACCAAGAGACCCAGTACTTC

d_call: TRBD1
clone_size: NA
v_call: TRBV20-1
j_call: TRBJ1-6
cdr3_aa: CSAAPDRRPRNNSPLHF
cdr3_nt: TGCAGTGCCGCCCCGGACAGGAGGCCGCGTAATAATTCACCCCTCCACTTT

d_call: NA
clone_size: many
v_call: TRBV6-1
j_call: TRBJ2-7
cdr3_aa: CASSEDGLPDEQYF
cdr3_nt: TGTGCCAGCAGTGAAGATGGCCTACCGGACGAGCAGTACTTC

d_call: TRBD2
clone_size: many
v_call: TRBV6-2/TRBV6-3
j_call: TRBJ2-2
cdr3_aa: CAAFGLAGNTGELFF
cdr3_nt: TGTGCCGCCTTTGGACTAGCGGGTAACACCGGGGAGCTGTTTTTT

d_call: NA
clone_size: many
v_call: TRBV28
j_call: TRBJ1-6
cdr3_aa: CASSSTVDSFNSPLHF
cdr3_nt: TGTGCCAGCAGTTCAACGGTGGACAGTTTTAATTCACCCCTCCACTTT

d_call: NA
clone_size: NA
v_call: TRBV2
j_call: TRBJ2-5
cdr3_aa: CASSDTGGAETQYF
cdr3_nt: TGTGCCAGCAGTGACACAGGGGGGGCAGAGACCCAGTACTTC

d_call: NA
clone_size: NA
v_call: TRBV24-1
j_call: TRBJ2-7
cdr3_aa: CATSDVGYEQYF
cdr3_nt: TGTGCCACCAGTGATGTTGGCTACGAGCAGTACTTC

d_call: NA
clone_size: many
v_call: TRBV7-9
j_call: TRBJ2-7
cdr3_aa: CASSLSWTASYEQYF
cdr3_nt: TGTGCCAGCAGCTTATCCTGGACGGCCTCCTACGAGCAGTACTTC

d_call: NA
clone_size: many
v_call: TRBV15
j_call: TRBJ1-2
cdr3_aa: CATSAGANYGYTF
cdr3_nt: TGTGCCACCAGCGCCGGAGCTAACTATGGCTACACCTTC

d_call: NA
clone_size: many
v_call: TRBV6-1
j_call: TRBJ1-3
cdr3_aa: CASRDRGNTIYF
cdr3_nt: TGTGCCAGCAGAGACAGGGGAAACACCATATATTTT

d_call: NA
clone_size: many
v_call: TRBV4-3
j_call: TRBJ1-2
cdr3_aa: CASSQIGRDGYTF
cdr3_nt: TGCGCCAGCAGCCAAATTGGAAGGGATGGCTACACCTTC

d_call: TRBD2
clone_size: few
v_call: TRBV28
j_call: TRBJ2-7
cdr3_aa: CASSFVAGVYEQYF
cdr3_nt: TGTGCCAGCAGTTTCGTAGCGGGAGTCTACGAGCAGTACTTC

d_call: NA
clone_size: many
v_call: TRBV30
j_call: TRBJ1-1
cdr3_aa: CAWSSGTEAFF
cdr3_nt: TGTGCCTGGAGTTCCGGGACAGAAGCTTTCTTT

d_call: NA
clone_size: NA
v_call: TRBV12-3/TRBV12-4
j_call: TRBJ1-3
cdr3_aa: CASTFPGSAGNTIYF
cdr3_nt: TGTGCCAGCACATTCCCGGGTTCGGCTGGAAACACCATATATTTT

d_call: NA
clone_size: NA
v_call: TRBV27
j_call: TRBJ1-6
cdr3_aa: CATIRQFSYNSPLHF
cdr3_nt: TGTGCCACAATTCGACAGTTCTCCTATAATTCACCCCTCCACTTT

d_call: NA
clone_size: many
v_call: TRBV6-5
j_call: TRBJ1-1
cdr3_aa: CASSYGRETEAFF
cdr3_nt: TGTGCCAGCAGTTACGGCAGGGAGACTGAAGCTTTCTTT

d_call: TRBD1
clone_size: many
v_call: TRBV27
j_call: TRBJ2-7
cdr3_aa: CASSLAGQGYEQYF
cdr3_nt: TGTGCCAGCAGTTTAGCGGGACAGGGATACGAGCAGTACTTC

d_call: NA
clone_size: many
v_call: TRBV11-3
j_call: TRBJ2-5
cdr3_aa: CASSLRQQETQYF
cdr3_nt: TGTGCCAGCAGCCTACGACAGCAAGAGACCCAGTACTTC

d_call: NA
clone_size: many
v_call: TRBV7-9
j_call: TRBJ1-3
cdr3_aa: CASSFNFSIYF
cdr3_nt: TGTGCCAGCAGCTTTAATTTCTCCATATATTTT

d_call: NA
clone_size: many
v_call: TRBV28
j_call: TRBJ2-7
cdr3_aa: CASTKGGHSYEQYF
cdr3_nt: TGTGCCAGCACTAAAGGGGGACACAGCTACGAGCAGTACTTC

d_call: TRBD1
clone_size: few
v_call: TRBV6-1
j_call: TRBJ1-1
cdr3_aa: CASKIGQGLEAFF
cdr3_nt: TGTGCCAGCAAAATCGGACAGGGCTTGGAAGCTTTCTTT

d_call: NA
clone_size: NA
v_call: TRBV20-1
j_call: TRBJ1-6
cdr3_aa: CSAPPGRKDSPLHF
cdr3_nt: TGCAGTGCCCCCCCAGGGAGAAAGGATTCACCCCTCCACTTT

d_call: TRBD1
clone_size: NA
v_call: TRBV6-1
j_call: TRBJ2-7
cdr3_aa: CASSTKGQGAPGQYF
cdr3_nt: TGTGCCAGCAGTACAAAGGGACAGGGGGCGCCAGGGCAGTACTTC

d_call: NA
clone_size: many
v_call: TRBV7-2
j_call: TRBJ1-5
cdr3_aa: CASSPDGGNQPQHF
cdr3_nt: TGTGCCAGCAGCCCCGACGGGGGCAATCAGCCCCAGCATTTT

d_call: TRBD1
clone_size: NA
v_call: TRBV7-3
j_call: TRBJ1-2
cdr3_aa: CASTLTGTGGLSYGYTF
cdr3_nt: TGTGCCAGCACCCTTACTGGGACAGGGGGCTTGTCCTATGGCTACACCTTC

d_call: NA
clone_size: NA
v_call: TRBV6-1
j_call: TRBJ1-1
cdr3_aa: CASIRPGPTMNTEAFF
cdr3_nt: TGTGCCAGCATCCGACCGGGACCGACCATGAACACTGAAGCTTTCTTT

d_call: NA
clone_size: many
v_call: TRBV2
j_call: TRBJ2-7
cdr3_aa: CAIPKDRGGEQYF
cdr3_nt: TGTGCCATCCCAAAGGACCGGGGAGGCGAGCAGTACTTC

d_call: NA
clone_size: once
v_call: TRBV11-3
j_call: TRBJ1-2
cdr3_aa: CASSFSKNYGYTF
cdr3_nt: TGTGCCAGCAGCTTTTCCAAAAACTATGGCTACACCTTC

d_call: NA
clone_size: NA
v_call: TRBV11-2
j_call: TRBJ2-5
cdr3_aa: CASTKDRWQGKETQYF
cdr3_nt: TGTGCCAGCACCAAAGACCGGTGGCAGGGGAAAGAGACCCAGTACTTC

d_call: NA
clone_size: many
v_call: TRBV15
j_call: TRBJ1-6
cdr3_aa: CATNDRMGSPLHF
cdr3_nt: TGTGCCACCAATGACAGGATGGGATCACCCCTCCACTTT

d_call: NA
clone_size: NA
v_call: TRBV28
j_call: TRBJ1-2
cdr3_aa: CTSGWGGYTF
cdr3_nt: TGTACCAGCGGATGGGGGGGCTACACCTTC

d_call: TRBD2
clone_size: NA
v_call: TRBV6-1
j_call: TRBJ2-7
cdr3_aa: CASRGGRGGEQYF
cdr3_nt: TGTGCCAGCAGGGGAGGGCGTGGAGGGGAGCAGTACTTC

d_call: TRBD1
clone_size: many
v_call: TRBV5-1
j_call: TRBJ1-1
cdr3_aa: CASSLGTGGGGTEAFF
cdr3_nt: TGCGCCAGCAGCTTGGGGACAGGGGGCGGGGGCACTGAAGCTTTCTTT

d_call: TRBD1
clone_size: NA
v_call: TRBV28
j_call: TRBJ2-7
cdr3_aa: CASSSPTGGYYEQYF
cdr3_nt: TGTGCCAGCAGTTCCCCCACAGGGGGATACTACGAGCAGTACTTC

d_call: TRBD1
clone_size: NA
v_call: TRBV19
j_call: TRBJ1-1
cdr3_aa: CASSPWTGAEVPEAFF
cdr3_nt: TGTGCCAGTAGTCCTTGGACAGGGGCAGAGGTCCCTGAAGCTTTCTTT

d_call: NA
clone_size: NA
v_call: TRBV6-1
j_call: TRBJ2-5
cdr3_aa: CASQDLGVIKETQYF
cdr3_nt: TGTGCCAGCCAGGATCTGGGGGTCATCAAGGAGACCCAGTACTTC

d_call: TRBD2
clone_size: many
v_call: TRBV27
j_call: TRBJ2-7
cdr3_aa: CASSSPRLARPYEQYF
cdr3_nt: TGTGCCAGCAGTTCCCCTAGACTAGCCCGCCCCTACGAGCAGTACTTC

d_call: NA
clone_size: many
v_call: TRBV24-1
j_call: TRBJ2-2
cdr3_aa: CATSGRGWRTGELFF
cdr3_nt: TGTGCCACCAGTGGTCGAGGTTGGAGAACCGGGGAGCTGTTTTTT

d_call: NA
clone_size: many
v_call: TRBV6-5
j_call: TRBJ1-2
cdr3_aa: CASSYSGGRNDGYTF
cdr3_nt: TGTGCCAGCAGTTACTCGGGGGGGAGGAATGATGGCTACACCTTC

d_call: NA
clone_size: many
v_call: TRBV12-3/TRBV12-4
j_call: TRBJ1-5
cdr3_aa: CASSLDSNQPQHF
cdr3_nt: TGTGCCAGCAGTTTGGATAGCAATCAGCCCCAGCATTTT

d_call: NA
clone_size: NA
v_call: TRBV6-1
j_call: TRBJ1-2
cdr3_aa: CASSEGGVGYTF
cdr3_nt: TGTGCCAGCAGTGAAGGGGGTGTAGGCTACACCTTC

d_call: NA
clone_size: NA
v_call: TRBV20-1
j_call: TRBJ2-5
cdr3_aa: CSAIAPRGHVETQYF
cdr3_nt: TGCAGTGCCATAGCTCCCCGAGGACATGTCGAGACCCAGTACTTC

d_call: TRBD2
clone_size: many
v_call: TRBV20-1
j_call: TRBJ2-7
cdr3_aa: CSARDPGAGGYEQYF
cdr3_nt: TGCAGTGCTAGAGATCCGGGGGCGGGAGGCTACGAGCAGTACTTC

d_call: TRBD1
clone_size: NA
v_call: TRBV11-2
j_call: TRBJ1-1
cdr3_aa: CASSSLQGDTEAFF
cdr3_nt: TGTGCCAGCAGCTCCCTTCAGGGGGACACTGAAGCTTTCTTT

d_call: NA
clone_size: many
v_call: TRBV12-3/TRBV12-4
j_call: TRBJ1-2
cdr3_aa: CASSQTGNYGYTF
cdr3_nt: TGTGCCAGCAGTCAAACAGGGAACTATGGCTACACCTTC

d_call: TRBD1
clone_size: NA
v_call: TRBV6-2/TRBV6-3
j_call: TRBJ2-2
cdr3_aa: CASGQGGGELFF
cdr3_nt: TGTGCCAGCGGACAGGGTGGCGGGGAGCTGTTTTTT

d_call: TRBD2
clone_size: once
v_call: TRBV6-2/TRBV6-3
j_call: TRBJ2-7
cdr3_aa: CASTPLGLAGVDEQYF
cdr3_nt: TGTGCCAGCACCCCTCTGGGACTAGCGGGAGTCGACGAGCAGTACTTC

d_call: NA
clone_size: few
v_call: TRBV6-5
j_call: TRBJ1-6
cdr3_aa: CASSYGTPDSPLHF
cdr3_nt: TGTGCCAGCAGTTACGGGACCCCCGATTCACCCCTCCACTTT

d_call: TRBD1
clone_size: many
v_call: TRBV30
j_call: TRBJ2-7
cdr3_aa: CAWSARTGNEQYF
cdr3_nt: TGTGCCTGGAGTGCCCGGACAGGGAACGAGCAGTACTTC

d_call: NA
clone_size: many
v_call: TRBV7-4
j_call: TRBJ1-2
cdr3_aa: CASKFPQGHAYDGYTF
cdr3_nt: TGTGCCAGCAAATTCCCTCAGGGACACGCGTACGATGGCTACACCTTC

d_call: NA
clone_size: many
v_call: TRBV30
j_call: TRBJ2-7
cdr3_aa: CAWSEYYEQYF
cdr3_nt: TGTGCCTGGAGTGAATACTACGAGCAGTACTTC